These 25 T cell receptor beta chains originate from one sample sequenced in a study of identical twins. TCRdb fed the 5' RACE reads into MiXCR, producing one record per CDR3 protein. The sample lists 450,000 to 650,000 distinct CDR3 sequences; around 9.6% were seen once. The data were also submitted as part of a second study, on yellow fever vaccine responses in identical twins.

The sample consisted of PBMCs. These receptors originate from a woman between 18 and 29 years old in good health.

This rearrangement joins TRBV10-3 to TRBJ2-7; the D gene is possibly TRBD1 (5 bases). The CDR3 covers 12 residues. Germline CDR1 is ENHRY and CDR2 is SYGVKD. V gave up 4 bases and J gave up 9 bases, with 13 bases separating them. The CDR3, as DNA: TGTGCCATCAGTGTGAAGGGTCAGGGGCAGTACTTC. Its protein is CAISVKGQGQYF.

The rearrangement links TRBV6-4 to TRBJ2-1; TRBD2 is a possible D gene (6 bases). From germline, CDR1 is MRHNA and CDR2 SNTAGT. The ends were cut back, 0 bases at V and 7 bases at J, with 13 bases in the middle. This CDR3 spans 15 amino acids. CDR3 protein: CASSDSRDGGNEQFF. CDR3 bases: TGTGCCAGCAGTGACTCGAGGGACGGGGGTAATGAGCAGTTCTTC.

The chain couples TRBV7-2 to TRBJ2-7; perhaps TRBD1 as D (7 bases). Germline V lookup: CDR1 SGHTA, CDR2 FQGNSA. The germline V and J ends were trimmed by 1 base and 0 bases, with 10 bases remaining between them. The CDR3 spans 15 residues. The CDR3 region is CASSLEQGGSYEQYF. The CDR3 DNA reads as TGTGCCAGCAGCTTAGAGCAGGGGGGCTCCTACGAGCAGTACTTC.

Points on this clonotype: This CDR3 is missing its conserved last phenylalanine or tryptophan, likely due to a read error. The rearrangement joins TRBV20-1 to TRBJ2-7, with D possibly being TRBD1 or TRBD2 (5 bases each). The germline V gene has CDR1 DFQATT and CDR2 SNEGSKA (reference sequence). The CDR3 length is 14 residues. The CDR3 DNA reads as TGCAGCCCGGGGACGAGACTCAGCTCCTACGAGCAGTACTGC. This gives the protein CSPGTRLSSYEQYC.

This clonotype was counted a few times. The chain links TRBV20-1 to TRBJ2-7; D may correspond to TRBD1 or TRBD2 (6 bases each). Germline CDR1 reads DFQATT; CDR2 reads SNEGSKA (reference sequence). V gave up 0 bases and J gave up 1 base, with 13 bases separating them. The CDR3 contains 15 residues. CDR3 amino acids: CSARDGGQGSYEQYF. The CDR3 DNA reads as TGCAGTGCTAGAGATGGGGGGCAAGGGTCCTACGAGCAGTACTTC.

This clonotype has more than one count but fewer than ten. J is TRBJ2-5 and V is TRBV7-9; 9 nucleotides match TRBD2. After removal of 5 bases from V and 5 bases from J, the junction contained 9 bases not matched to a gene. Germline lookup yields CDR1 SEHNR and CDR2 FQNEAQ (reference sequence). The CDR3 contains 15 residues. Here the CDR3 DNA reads TGTGCCAGCAGCCCTAGCGGGGACCCGAAGGAGACCCAGTACTTC. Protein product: CASSPSGDPKETQYF.

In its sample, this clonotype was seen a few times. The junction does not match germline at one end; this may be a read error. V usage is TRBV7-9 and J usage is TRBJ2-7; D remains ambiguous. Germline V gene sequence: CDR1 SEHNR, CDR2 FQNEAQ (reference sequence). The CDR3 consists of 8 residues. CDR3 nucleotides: TGTGCCAGCAGCTATTACGACTTC. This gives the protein CASSYYDF.

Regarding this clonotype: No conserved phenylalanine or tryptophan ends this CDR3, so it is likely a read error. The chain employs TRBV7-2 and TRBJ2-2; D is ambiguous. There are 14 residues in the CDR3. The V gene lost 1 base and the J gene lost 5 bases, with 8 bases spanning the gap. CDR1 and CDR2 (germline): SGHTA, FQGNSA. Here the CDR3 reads CASSLEVQTGELFL. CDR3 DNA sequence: TGTGCCAGCAGCTTAGAGGTGCAGACCGGGGAGCTGTTTTTA.

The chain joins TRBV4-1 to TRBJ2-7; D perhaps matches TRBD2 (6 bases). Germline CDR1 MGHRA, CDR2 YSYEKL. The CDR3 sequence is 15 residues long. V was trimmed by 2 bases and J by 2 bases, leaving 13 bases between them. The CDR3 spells CASSQYTGVAYEQYF. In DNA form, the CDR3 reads TGCGCCAGCAGCCAATATACGGGGGTGGCCTACGAGCAGTACTTC.

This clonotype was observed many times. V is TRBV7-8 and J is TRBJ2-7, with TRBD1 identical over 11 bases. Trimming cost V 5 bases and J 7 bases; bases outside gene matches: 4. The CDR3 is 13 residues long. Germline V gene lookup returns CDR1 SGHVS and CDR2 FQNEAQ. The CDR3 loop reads CASSTGTGGEQYF. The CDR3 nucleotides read TGTGCCAGCAGCACCGGGACAGGGGGTGAGCAGTACTTC. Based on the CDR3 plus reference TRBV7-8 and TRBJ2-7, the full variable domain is GAGVSQSPRYKVAKRGQDVALRCDPISGHVSLFWYQQALGQGPEFLTYFQNEAQLDKSGLPSDRFFAERPEGSVSTLKIQRTQQEDSAVYLCASSTGTGGEQYFGPGTRLTVT.

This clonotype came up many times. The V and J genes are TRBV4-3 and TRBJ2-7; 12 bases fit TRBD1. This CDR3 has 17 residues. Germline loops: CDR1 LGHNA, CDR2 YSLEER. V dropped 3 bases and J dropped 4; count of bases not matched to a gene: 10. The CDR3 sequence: CASSHYAPGQGAYEQYF. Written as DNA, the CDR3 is TGCGCCAGCAGCCATTATGCACCGGGACAGGGGGCTTACGAGCAGTACTTC.

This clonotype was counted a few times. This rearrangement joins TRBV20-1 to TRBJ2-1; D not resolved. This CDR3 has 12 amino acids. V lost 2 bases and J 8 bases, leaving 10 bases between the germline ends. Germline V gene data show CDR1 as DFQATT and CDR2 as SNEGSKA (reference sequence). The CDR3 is CSARKQTDEQFF. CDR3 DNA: TGCAGTGCTAGAAAGCAAACCGATGAGCAGTTCTTC.

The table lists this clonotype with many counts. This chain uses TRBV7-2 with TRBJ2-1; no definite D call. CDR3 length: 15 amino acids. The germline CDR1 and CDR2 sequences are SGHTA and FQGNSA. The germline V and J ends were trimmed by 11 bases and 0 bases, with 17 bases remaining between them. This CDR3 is CACTETWGSYNEQFF. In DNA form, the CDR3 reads TGTGCCTGCACGGAGACTTGGGGCTCCTACAATGAGCAGTTCTTC.

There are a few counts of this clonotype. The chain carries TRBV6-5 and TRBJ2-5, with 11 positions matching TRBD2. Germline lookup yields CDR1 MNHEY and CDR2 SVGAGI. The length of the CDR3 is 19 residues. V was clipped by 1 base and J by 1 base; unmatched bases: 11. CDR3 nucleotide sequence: TGTGCCAGCAGTTACTGGGGGCTCAATAGCGGGAGGGGCCAAGAGACCCAGTACTTC. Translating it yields CASSYWGLNSGRGQETQYF.

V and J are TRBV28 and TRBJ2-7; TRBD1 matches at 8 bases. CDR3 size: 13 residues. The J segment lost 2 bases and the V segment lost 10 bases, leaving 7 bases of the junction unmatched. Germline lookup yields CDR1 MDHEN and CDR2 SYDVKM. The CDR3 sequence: CATQTGAAYEQYF. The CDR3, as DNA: TGTGCCACCCAGACAGGGGCAGCCTACGAGCAGTACTTC.

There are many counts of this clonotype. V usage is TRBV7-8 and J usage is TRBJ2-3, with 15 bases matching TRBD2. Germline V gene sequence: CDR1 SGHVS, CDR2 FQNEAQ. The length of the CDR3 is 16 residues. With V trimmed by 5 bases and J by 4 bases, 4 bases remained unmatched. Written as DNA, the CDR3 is TGTGCCAGCAGCGGACTAGCGGGAGGGCCAGCAGATACGCAGTATTTT. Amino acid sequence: CASSGLAGGPADTQYF.

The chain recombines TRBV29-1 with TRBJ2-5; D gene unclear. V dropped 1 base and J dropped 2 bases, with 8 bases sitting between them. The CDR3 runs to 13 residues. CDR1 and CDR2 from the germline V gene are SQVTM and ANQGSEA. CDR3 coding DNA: TGCAGCGTTGAAGTCGGCAAACAAGAGACCCAGTACTTC. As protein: CSVEVGKQETQYF.

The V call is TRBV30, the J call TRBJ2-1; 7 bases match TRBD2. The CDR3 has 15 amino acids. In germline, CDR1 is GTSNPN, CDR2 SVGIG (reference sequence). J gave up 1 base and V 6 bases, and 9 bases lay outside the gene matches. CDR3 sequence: CACLFAGESYNEQFF. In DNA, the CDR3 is TGTGCCTGCCTGTTTGCGGGGGAGTCCTACAATGAGCAGTTCTTC.

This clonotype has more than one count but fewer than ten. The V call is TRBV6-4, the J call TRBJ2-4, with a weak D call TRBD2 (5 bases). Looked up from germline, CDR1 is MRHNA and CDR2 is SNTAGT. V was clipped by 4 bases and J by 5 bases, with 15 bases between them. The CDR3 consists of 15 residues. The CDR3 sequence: CASSGPRWRENIQYF. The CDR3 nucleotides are TGTGCCAGCAGTGGACCGAGGTGGCGGGAAAACATTCAGTACTTC.

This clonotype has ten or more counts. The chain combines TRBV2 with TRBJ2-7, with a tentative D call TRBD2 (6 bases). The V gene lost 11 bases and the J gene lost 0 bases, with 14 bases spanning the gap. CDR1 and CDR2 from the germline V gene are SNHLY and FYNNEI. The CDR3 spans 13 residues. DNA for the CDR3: TGTGCCGCATCTGGAGGGATCTCCTACGAGCAGTACTTC. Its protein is CAASGGISYEQYF.

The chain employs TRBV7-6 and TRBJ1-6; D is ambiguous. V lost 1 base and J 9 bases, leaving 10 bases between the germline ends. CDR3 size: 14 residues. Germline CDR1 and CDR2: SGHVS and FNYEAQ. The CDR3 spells CASSLVEGGSPLHF. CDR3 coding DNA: TGTGCCAGCAGCTTAGTGGAGGGCGGTTCACCCCTCCACTTT.

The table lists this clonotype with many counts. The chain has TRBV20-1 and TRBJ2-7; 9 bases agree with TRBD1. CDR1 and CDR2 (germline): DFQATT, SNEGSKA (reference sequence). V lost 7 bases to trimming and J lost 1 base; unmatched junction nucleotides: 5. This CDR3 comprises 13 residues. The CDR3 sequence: CSVYGTGSYEQYF. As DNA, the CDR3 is TGCAGTGTTTACGGGACAGGGTCCTACGAGCAGTACTTC.

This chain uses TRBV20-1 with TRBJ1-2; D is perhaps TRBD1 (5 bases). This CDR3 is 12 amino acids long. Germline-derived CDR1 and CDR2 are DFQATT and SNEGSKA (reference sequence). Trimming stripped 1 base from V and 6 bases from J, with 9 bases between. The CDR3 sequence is CSARVRGDGYTF. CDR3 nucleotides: TGCAGTGCTAGAGTACGGGGCGATGGCTACACCTTC.

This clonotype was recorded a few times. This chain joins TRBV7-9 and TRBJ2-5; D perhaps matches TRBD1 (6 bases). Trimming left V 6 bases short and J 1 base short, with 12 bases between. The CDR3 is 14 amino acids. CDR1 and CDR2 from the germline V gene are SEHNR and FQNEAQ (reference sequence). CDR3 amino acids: CASSTRDTQETQYF. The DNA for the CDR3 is TGTGCCAGCAGTACCCGGGACACCCAAGAGACCCAGTACTTC.

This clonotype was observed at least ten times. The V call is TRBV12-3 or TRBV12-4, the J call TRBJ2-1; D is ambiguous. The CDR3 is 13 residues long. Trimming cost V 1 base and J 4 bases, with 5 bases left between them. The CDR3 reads CASSLGVYNEQFF. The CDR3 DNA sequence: TGTGCCAGCAGTTTAGGGGTTTACAATGAGCAGTTCTTC.